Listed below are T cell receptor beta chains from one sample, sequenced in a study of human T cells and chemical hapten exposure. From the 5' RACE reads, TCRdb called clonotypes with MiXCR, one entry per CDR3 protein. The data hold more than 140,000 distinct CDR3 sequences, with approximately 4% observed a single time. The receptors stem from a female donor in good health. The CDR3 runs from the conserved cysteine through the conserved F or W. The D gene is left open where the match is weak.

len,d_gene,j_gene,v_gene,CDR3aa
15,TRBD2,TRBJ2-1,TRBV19,CASSIGGGSYNEQFF
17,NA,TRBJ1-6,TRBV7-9,CASSLVRAEGYNSPLHF
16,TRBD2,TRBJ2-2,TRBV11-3,CASSLHSGANTGELFF
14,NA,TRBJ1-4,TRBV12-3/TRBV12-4,CASSLLGSNEKLFF
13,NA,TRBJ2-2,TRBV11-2,CASSLDIGGELFF
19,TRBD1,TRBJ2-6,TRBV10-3,CAISERGQTPYSGANVLTF
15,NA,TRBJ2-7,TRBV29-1,CSVVDPRPSSYEQYF
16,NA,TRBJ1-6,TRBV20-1,CSAREARGGYNSPLHF
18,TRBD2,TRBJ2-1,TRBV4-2,CASSQDQVLLAGGNEQFF
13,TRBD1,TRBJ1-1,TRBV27,CASSGTGATEAFF
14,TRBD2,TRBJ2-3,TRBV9,CASSVRGRTDTQYF
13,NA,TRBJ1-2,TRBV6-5,CASSTGELGGYTF
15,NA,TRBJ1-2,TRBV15,CATSTGDGMAGGYTF
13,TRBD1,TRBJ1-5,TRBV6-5,CASSRTGDQPQHF
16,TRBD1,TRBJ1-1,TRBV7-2,CASSRNVATGGTEAFF
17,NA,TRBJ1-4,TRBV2,CASSRAGPGTTNEKLFF
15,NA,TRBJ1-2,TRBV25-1,CASSGPFRIPYGYTF
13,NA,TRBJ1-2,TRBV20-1,CSAPDRSNYGYTF
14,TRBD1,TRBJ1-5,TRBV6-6,CASTLRTGGLPQHF
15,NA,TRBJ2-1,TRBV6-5,CASSPQGGLYNEQFF
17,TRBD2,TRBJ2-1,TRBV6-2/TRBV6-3,CASSYRSGGASYNEQFF
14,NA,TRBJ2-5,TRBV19,CASSLGGLTGAQYF
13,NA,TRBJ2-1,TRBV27,CASREIWGNEQFF
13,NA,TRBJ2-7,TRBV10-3,CAISLDSSYEQYF
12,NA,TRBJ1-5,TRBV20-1,CSARSDLGPQHF
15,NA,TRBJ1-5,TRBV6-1,CASSEGLPTGQPQHF
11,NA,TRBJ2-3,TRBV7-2,CASSLLDTQYF
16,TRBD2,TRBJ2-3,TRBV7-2,CASSPLHGGKGDTQYF
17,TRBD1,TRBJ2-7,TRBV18,CASSPWGQTTTSYEQYF
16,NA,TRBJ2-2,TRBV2,CASSDAPGAYAGELFF
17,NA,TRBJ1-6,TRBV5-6,CASSLQGSFPDNSPLHF
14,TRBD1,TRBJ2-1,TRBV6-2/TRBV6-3,CAGSRDSSYNEQFF
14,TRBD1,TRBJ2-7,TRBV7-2,CASSTRQGTYEQYF
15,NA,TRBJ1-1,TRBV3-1,CASSRTGTLNTEAFF
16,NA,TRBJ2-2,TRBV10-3,CAISERGGTVVGELFF
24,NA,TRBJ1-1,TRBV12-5,CASGNVEGGVWAEGGRQKGTEAFF
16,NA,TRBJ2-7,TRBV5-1,CASSLARTPSSYEQYF
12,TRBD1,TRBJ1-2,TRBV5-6,CASSPGTASYTF
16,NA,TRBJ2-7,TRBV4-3,CASSQDRAAQQNEQYF
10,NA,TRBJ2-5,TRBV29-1,CSGAQETQYF
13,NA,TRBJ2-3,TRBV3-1,CASSLKWPDTQYF
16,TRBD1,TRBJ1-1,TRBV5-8,CASSSGTGDFNTEAFF
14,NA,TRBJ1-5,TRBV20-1,CSAKAGGGDSAQHF
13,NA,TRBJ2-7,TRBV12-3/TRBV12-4,CASSFAHAYEQYF
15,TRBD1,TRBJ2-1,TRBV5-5,CASSPGTGAYNEQFF
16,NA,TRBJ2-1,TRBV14,CASSQAGGAVYNEQFF
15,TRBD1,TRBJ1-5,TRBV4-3,CASSRTGGADQPQHF
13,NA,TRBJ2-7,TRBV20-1,CSARDRDTYEQYF
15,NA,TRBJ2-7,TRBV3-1,CASSQVQGMTYEQYF
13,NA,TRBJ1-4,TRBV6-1,CASRRQSNEKLFF
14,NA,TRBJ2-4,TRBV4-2,CASSQDQAKNIQYF
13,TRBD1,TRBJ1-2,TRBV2,CASNRQGSYGYTF
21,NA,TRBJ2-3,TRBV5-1,CASSSGVPYLAGQGSTDTQYF
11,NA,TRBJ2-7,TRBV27,CASSTRAEQYF
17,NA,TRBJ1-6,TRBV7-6,CASSLSLRDPKGSPLHF
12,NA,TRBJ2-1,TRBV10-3,CAISDRGNEQFF
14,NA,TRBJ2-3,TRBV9,CASSPHRGADTQYF
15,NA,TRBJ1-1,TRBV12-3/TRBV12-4,CASSFRDKLNTEAFF
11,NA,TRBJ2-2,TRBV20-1,CSVRGTGELFF